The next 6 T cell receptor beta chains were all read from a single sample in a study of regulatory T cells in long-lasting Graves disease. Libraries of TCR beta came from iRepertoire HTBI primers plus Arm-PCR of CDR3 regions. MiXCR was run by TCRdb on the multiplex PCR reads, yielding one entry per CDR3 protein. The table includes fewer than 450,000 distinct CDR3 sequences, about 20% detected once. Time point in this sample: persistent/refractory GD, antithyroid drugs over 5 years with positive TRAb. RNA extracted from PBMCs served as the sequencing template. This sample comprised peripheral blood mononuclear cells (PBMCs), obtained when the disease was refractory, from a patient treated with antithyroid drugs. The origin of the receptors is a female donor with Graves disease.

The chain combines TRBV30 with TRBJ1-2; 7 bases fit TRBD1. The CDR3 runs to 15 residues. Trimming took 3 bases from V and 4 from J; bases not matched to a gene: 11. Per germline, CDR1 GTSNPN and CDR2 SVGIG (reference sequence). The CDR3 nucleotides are TGTGCCTGGAGGCGAAAAGCTACAGGGGTCTATGGCTACACCTTC. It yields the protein CAWRRKATGVYGYTF.

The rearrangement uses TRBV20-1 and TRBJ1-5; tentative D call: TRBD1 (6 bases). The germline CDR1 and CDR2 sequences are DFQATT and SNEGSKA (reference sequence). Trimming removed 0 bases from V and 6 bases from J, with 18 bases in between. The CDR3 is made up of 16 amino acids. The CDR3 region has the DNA TGCAGTGCTAGAGATGGTTTTTTTGGGGGCGGTCAGCCCCAGCATTTT. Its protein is CSARDGFFGGGQPQHF.

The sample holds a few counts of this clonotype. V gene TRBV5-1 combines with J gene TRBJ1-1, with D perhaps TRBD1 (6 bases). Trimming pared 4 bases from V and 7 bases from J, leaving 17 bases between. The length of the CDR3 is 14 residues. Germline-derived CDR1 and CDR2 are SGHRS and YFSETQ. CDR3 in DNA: TGCGCCAGCAGCATGGACAGCCCTACTAATGAAGCTTTCTTT. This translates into CASSMDSPTNEAFF.

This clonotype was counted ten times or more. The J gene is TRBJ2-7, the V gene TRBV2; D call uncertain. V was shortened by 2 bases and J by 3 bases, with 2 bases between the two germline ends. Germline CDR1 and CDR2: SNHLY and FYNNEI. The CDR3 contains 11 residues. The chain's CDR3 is CASSERYEQYF. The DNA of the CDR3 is TGTGCCAGCAGTGAACGCTACGAGCAGTACTTC. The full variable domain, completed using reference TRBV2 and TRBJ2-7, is EPEVTQTPSHQVTQMGQEVILRCVPISNHLYFYWYRQILGQKVEFLVSFYNNEISEKSEIFDDQFSVERPDGSNFTLKIRSTKLEDSAMYFCASSERYEQYFGPGTRLTVT.

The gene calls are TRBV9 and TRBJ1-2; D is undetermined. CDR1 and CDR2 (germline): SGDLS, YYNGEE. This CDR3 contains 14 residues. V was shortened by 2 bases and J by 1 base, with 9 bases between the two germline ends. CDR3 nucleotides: TGTGCCAGCAGCGTCGGCAGTTTTAACTATGGCTACACCTTC. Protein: CASSVGSFNYGYTF.

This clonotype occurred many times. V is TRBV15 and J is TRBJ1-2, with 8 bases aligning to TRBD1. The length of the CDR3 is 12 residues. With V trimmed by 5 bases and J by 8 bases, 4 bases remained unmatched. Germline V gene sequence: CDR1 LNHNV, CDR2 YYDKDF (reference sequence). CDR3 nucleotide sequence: TGTGCCACCAGCGCGACAGGGGACGGCTACACCTTC. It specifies CATSATGDGYTF.